What follows are 11 T cell receptor beta chains derived from one specimen sequenced in a study of blood T cell repertoires in COVID-19. Sequenced by immunoSEQ multiplex PCR; TCRdb stores in-frame clones only, minus some. The top ten hold about 6% of the sample, which has hundreds of thousands of clones, approximately 86% seen once. The source material was PBMCs or T cells enriched from blood (not recorded which). The receptors were gathered from a woman aged 25-40 years with acute COVID-19.

V usage is TRBV6-6 and J usage is TRBJ1-5, with TRBD1 matching 8 bases. This CDR3 has 16 amino acids. V dropped 6 bases and J dropped 0; count of bases not matched to a gene: 7. CDR1 and CDR2 from the germline V gene are MNHNY and SVGAGI (reference sequence). For the CDR3, the DNA is TGTGCCAGCAGCTTATACGGACAGGGTAGCAATCAGCCCCAGCATTTT. This translates into CASSLYGQGSNQPQHF.

The chain carries TRBV19 and TRBJ1-5; tentatively, D is TRBD1 (6 bases). Per the germline V gene, CDR1 is LNHDA and CDR2 is SQIVND (reference sequence). The CDR3 spans 16 residues. The V end was cut by 3 bases, the J end by 6 bases, with 18 bases between. This chain's CDR3 is CASSMGQGLMSQPQHF. The CDR3 DNA sequence: TGTGCCAGTAGTATGGGCCAGGGGTTGATGAGTCAGCCCCAGCATTTT.

This clone was detected only once. The CDR3 DNA reads as TGTGCCAGCAGTCCGCGCGGGGGGCGGGATGAAAAACTGTTTTTT. Its translation: CASSPRGGRDEKLFF. This sequence joins TRBV28 and TRBJ1-4; D possibly corresponds to TRBD1 (6 bases). The CDR3 sequence is 15 residues long. V dropped 5 bases and J dropped 6 bases, with 16 bases sitting between them. The germline V gene encodes CDR1 MDHEN and CDR2 SYDVKM.

This clone has just one count. The V and J genes are TRBV7-2 and TRBJ1-4; D possibly corresponds to TRBD1 (5 bases). Trimming removed 1 base from V and 4 bases from J, with 7 bases in between. Germline lookup yields CDR1 SGHTA and CDR2 FQGNSA. CDR3 size: 14 residues. This CDR3 reads CASSLGGGNEKLFF. CDR3 nucleotides: TGTGCCAGCAGCTTAGGGGGCGGTAATGAAAAACTGTTTTTT.

The chain joins TRBV5-4 to TRBJ1-1; D gene unclear. The CDR3 spans 13 residues. Trimming took off 1 base at V and 0 bases at J, with 4 bases between the two ends. CDR1 is SGHNT, CDR2 YYREEE, per germline (reference sequence). The CDR3 DNA sequence: TGTGCCAGCAGCTTGTCGGTGAACACTGAAGCTTTCTTT. It specifies CASSLSVNTEAFF.

The chain uses TRBV19 and TRBJ2-2, with 7 bases matching TRBD2. The ends lost 1 base at V and 4 bases at J; junction bases unmatched: 6. The length of the CDR3 is 16 residues. Germline V gives CDR1 LNHDA, CDR2 SQIVND (reference sequence). The CDR3 sequence: CASSIGREVVTGELFF. For the CDR3, the DNA is TGTGCCAGTAGTATAGGACGGGAGGTGGTCACCGGGGAGCTGTTTTTT.

This chain connects TRBV3-1 (or the pseudogene TRBV3-2) to TRBJ1-4, with D unclear. The CDR3 sequence is 16 residues long. Trimming cost V 0 bases and J 8 bases, with 16 bases left between them. Germline CDR1 and CDR2: LGHDT and YNNKEL (reference sequence). As DNA, the CDR3 is TGTGCCAGCAGCCAAGATCTCGTGGGCCTTGGGGAAAAACTGTTTTTT. It is translated as CASSQDLVGLGEKLFF.

The J gene is TRBJ1-4, the V gene TRBV19; perhaps TRBD1 as D (6 bases). The V end lost 1 base, the J end lost 5 bases, and 11 bases lay between the germline ends. This CDR3 contains 15 residues. Germline-derived CDR1 and CDR2 are LNHDA and SQIVND (reference sequence). The CDR3: CASSIAPTGNEKLFF. DNA for the CDR3: TGTGCCAGTAGTATAGCCCCAACAGGGAATGAAAAACTGTTTTTT.

The chain joins TRBV6-5 to TRBJ1-3; D is perhaps TRBD1 (5 bases). Germline V gives CDR1 MNHEY, CDR2 SVGAGI. Between the trimmed V and J ends, which lost 10 bases and 0 bases, there was a span of 13 bases. The CDR3 covers 14 residues. CDR3 loop: CATLAGGSGNTIYF. In nucleotides, the CDR3 is TGTGCCACCCTTGCGGGGGGCTCTGGAAACACCATATATTTT.

The J gene is TRBJ2-5, the V gene TRBV4-2; 13 bases fit TRBD2. With 2 bases clipped from V and 0 bases from J, the junction kept 15 bases outside the gene matches. The CDR3 spans 21 residues. Germline assignment: CDR1 LGHNA and CDR2 YNFKEQ. The CDR3 nucleotides read TGTGCCAGCAGCCAACATTTCTGGGGGGGACTAGCGGGGCGAAACCAAGAGACCCAGTACTTC. It encodes CASSQHFWGGLAGRNQETQYF.

V is TRBV5-4 and J is TRBJ2-5; possible D gene TRBD2, 5 bases. The CDR3 is made up of 13 amino acids. CDR1 SGHNT and CDR2 YYREEE come from the germline V gene (reference sequence). With 2 bases removed from V and 6 bases from J, the gap between germline ends came to 11 bases. For the CDR3, the DNA is TGTGCCAGCAGCTTTCCGGGGATGCAGACCCAGTACTTC. Translation: CASSFPGMQTQYF. The entire variable domain, with the rest obtained from reference TRBV5-4 and TRBJ2-5, is as follows: ETGVTQSPTHLIKTRGQQVTLRCSSQSGHNTVSWYQQALGQGPQFIFQYYREEENGRGNFPPRFSGLQFPNYSSELNVNALELDDSALYLCASSFPGMQTQYFGPGTRLLVL.